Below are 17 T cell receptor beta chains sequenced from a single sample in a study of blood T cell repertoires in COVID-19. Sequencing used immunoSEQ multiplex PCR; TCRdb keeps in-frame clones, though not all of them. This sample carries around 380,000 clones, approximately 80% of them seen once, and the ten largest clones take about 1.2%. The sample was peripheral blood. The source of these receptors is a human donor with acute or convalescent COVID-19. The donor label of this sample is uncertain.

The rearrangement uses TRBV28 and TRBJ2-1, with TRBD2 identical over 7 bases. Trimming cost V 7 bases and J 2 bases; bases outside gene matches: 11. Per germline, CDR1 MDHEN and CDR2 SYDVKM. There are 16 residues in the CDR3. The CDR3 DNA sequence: TGTGCCAGCACCCGGGGGTCACTAGCGCCCTACAATGAGCAGTTCTTC. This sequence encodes CASTRGSLAPYNEQFF.

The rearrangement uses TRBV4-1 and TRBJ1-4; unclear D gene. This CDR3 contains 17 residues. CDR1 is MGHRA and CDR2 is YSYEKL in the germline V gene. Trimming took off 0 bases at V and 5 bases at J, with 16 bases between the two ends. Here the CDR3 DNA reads TGCGCCAGCAGCCAAGATCCACCGTCGGCAGGAAATGAAAAACTGTTTTTT. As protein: CASSQDPPSAGNEKLFF.

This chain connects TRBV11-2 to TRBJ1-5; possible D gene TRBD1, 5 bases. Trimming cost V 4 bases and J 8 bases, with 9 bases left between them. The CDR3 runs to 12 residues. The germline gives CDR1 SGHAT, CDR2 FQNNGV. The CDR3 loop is CASSSPGEPQHF. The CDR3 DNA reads TGTGCCAGCAGCTCCCCGGGGGAGCCCCAGCATTTT.

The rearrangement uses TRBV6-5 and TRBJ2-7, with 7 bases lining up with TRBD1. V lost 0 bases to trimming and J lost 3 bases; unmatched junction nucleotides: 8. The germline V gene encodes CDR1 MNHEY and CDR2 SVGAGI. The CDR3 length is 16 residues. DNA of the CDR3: TGTGCCAGCAGTTACTCAAACACAGGGGTAGACTACGAGCAGTACTTC. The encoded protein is CASSYSNTGVDYEQYF.

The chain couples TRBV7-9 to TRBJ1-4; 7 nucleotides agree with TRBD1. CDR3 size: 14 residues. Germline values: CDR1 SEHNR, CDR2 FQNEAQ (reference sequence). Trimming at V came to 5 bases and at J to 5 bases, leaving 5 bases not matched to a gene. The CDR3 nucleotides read TGTGCCAGCAGCCCGGGACAGATGAATGAAAAACTGTTTTTT. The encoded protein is CASSPGQMNEKLFF.

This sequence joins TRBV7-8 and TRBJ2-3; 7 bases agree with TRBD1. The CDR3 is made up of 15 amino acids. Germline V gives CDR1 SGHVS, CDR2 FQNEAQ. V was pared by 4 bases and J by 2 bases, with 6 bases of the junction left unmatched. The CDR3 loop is CASSSRQGNTDTQYF. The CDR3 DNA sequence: TGTGCCAGCAGCTCGAGACAGGGTAACACAGATACGCAGTATTTT. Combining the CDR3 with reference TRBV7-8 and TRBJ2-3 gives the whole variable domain GAGVSQSPRYKVAKRGQDVALRCDPISGHVSLFWYQQALGQGPEFLTYFQNEAQLDKSGLPSDRFFAERPEGSVSTLKIQRTQQEDSAVYLCASSSRQGNTDTQYFGPGTRLTVL.

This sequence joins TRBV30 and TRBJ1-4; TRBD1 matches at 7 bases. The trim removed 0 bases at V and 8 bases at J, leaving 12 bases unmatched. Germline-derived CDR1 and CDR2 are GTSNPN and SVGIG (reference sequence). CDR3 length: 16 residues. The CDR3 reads CAWSVPQGGKAEKLFF. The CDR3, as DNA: TGTGCCTGGAGTGTACCTCAGGGGGGCAAAGCCGAAAAACTGTTTTTT.

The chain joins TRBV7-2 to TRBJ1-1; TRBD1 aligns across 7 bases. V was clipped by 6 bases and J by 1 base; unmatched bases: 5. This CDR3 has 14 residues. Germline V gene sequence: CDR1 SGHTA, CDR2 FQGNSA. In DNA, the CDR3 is TGTGCCAGCAGAGCCGGGACAGCGAACACTGAAGCTTTCTTT. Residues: CASRAGTANTEAFF.

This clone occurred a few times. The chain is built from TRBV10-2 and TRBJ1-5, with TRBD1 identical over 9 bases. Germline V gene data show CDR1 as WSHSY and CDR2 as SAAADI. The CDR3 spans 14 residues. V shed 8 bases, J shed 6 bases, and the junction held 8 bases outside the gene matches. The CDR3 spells CASRGQGESQPQHF. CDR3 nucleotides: TGCGCCAGCCGGGGACAGGGTGAGAGTCAGCCCCAGCATTTT.

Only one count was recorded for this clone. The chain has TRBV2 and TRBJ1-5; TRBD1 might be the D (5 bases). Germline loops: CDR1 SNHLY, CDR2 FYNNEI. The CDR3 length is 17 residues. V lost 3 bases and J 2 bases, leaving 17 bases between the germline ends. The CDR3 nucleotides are TGTGCCAGCAGTGAGGGGGGTAAGGGGCTCCGCAATCAGCCCCAGCATTTT. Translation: CASSEGGKGLRNQPQHF.

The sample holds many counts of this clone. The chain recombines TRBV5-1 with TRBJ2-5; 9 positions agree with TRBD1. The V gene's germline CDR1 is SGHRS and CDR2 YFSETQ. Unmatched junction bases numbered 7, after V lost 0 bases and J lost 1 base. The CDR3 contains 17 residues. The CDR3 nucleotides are TGCGCCAGCAGCTTGGATACAGGGGGCGTTTTCCAAGAGACCCAGTACTTC. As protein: CASSLDTGGVFQETQYF.

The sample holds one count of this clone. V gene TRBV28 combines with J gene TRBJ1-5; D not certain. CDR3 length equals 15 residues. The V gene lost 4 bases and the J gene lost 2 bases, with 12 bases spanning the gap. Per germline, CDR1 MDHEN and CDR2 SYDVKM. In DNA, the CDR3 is TGTGCCAGCAGTTCACTTCACGGGGGCAATCAGCCCCAGCATTTT. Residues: CASSSLHGGNQPQHF. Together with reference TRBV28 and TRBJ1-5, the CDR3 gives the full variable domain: DVKVTQSSRYLVKRTGEKVFLECVQDMDHENMFWYRQDPGLGLRLIYFSYDVKMKEKGDIPEGYSVSREKKERFSLILESASTNQTSMYLCASSSLHGGNQPQHFGDGTRLSIL.

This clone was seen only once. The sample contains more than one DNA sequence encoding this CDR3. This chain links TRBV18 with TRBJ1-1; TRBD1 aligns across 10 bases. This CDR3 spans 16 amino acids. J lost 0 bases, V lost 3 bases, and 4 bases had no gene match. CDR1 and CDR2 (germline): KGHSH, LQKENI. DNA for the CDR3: TGTGCCAGCTCACCGGGACAGGGGACATTGAACACTGAAGCTTTCTTT. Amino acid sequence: CASSPGQGTLNTEAFF.

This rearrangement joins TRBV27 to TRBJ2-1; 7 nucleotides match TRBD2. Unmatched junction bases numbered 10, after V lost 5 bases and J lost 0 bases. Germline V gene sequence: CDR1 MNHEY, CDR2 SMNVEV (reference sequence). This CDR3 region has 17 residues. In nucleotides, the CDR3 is TGTGCCAGCAGTCGAGCTTCGGGGGGAATCTCCTACAATGAGCAGTTCTTC. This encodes CASSRASGGISYNEQFF.

CDR3 in DNA: TGTGCCAGCAGCCTGAGGTACCCCGGGGAGCTGTTTTTT. Its translation is CASSLRYPGELFF. This rearrangement joins TRBV5-4 to TRBJ2-2; D gene ambiguous. Germline V gene data show CDR1 as SGHNT and CDR2 as YYREEE (reference sequence). The germline V and J ends were trimmed by 4 bases and 6 bases, with 10 bases remaining between them. The CDR3 extends over 13 amino acids.

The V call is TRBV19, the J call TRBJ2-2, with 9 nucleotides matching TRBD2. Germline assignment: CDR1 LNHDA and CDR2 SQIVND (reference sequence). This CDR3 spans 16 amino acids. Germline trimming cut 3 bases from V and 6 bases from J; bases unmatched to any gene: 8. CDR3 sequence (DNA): TGTGCCAGTAGTATTGCCCTCGGACTAGCGTCCGGGGAGCTGTTTTTT. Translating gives CASSIALGLASGELFF.

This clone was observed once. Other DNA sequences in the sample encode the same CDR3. The CDR3 region is CASSLRDRAYEQYF. The CDR3 DNA reads TGCGCCAGCAGCCTCCGGGACAGGGCCTACGAGCAGTACTTC. The chain joins TRBV5-1 to TRBJ2-7; 9 positions agree with TRBD1. CDR1 SGHRS and CDR2 YFSETQ come from the germline V gene. The CDR3 length is 14 residues. Losses at the gene ends were 4 bases for V and 2 bases for J; bases not matched to a gene: 4.